These 8 T cell receptor beta chains were all obtained from the same sample, sequenced in a study of chemoradiotherapy in HPV16-positive cancers. Using immunoSEQ multiplex PCR, the repertoire was profiled, and TCRdb retains in-frame clones only, with some absent. The data contain about 53,000 clones, roughly 90% of them seen just once; the ten biggest clones take up more than 3%. The sequencing here drew on blood, taken from a patient who underwent chemoradiotherapy. The receptors originated from a human donor with HPV-associated anogenital cancer.

This sequence joins TRBV19 and TRBJ1-5; D ambiguous. This CDR3 has 15 residues. CDR1 is LNHDA and CDR2 is SQIVND in the germline V gene (reference sequence). The germline V and J ends were trimmed by 1 base and 2 bases, with 9 bases remaining between them. The CDR3 region has the DNA TGTGCCAGTAGTATAGCAGGAAGAGGCAATCAGCCCCAGCATTTT. This encodes CASSIAGRGNQPQHF.

The count of this clone is one. The rearrangement uses TRBV10-3 and TRBJ2-5; 8 nucleotides align to TRBD2. The CDR3 has 15 residues. CDR1 ENHRY and CDR2 SYGVKD come from the germline V gene. V lost 10 bases to trimming and J lost 2 bases; unmatched junction nucleotides: 12. Here the CDR3 reads CATGTSGGPQETQYF. The CDR3 nucleotides are TGTGCCACCGGGACGAGCGGGGGACCACAAGAGACCCAGTACTTC.

The chain employs TRBV10-2 and TRBJ1-3, with D possibly being TRBD1 (5 bases). The germline gives CDR1 WSHSY, CDR2 SAAADI. The CDR3 has 16 amino acids. Trimming removed 4 bases at V and 2 bases at J, with 15 bases between. CDR3 DNA sequence: TGCGCCAGCAGTGGACGTCAGGGTGGCCCTGGAAACACCATATATTTT. As protein: CASSGRQGGPGNTIYF.

V usage is TRBV9 and J usage is TRBJ2-4; 7 bases line up with TRBD1. CDR3 length: 14 residues. Losses at the gene ends were 3 bases for V and 7 bases for J; bases not matched to a gene: 7. From germline, CDR1 is SGDLS and CDR2 YYNGEE. The CDR3, as DNA: TGTGCCAGCAGCGACGCTTCCAGGGGGAACATTCAGTACTTC. Encoded protein: CASSDASRGNIQYF.

The CDR3 region has the DNA TGTGCCAGCAGTTTCGTCGGGGGGTCTAGCACAGATACGCAGTATTTT. Encoded protein: CASSFVGGSSTDTQYF. The J gene is TRBJ2-3, the V gene TRBV27, with 7 positions matching TRBD2. Looked up from germline, CDR1 is MNHEY and CDR2 is SMNVEV (reference sequence). Trimming at V came to 3 bases and at J to 0 bases, leaving 6 bases not matched to a gene. The CDR3 spans 16 residues.

J is TRBJ1-1 and V is TRBV11-2, with D unclear. Germline CDR1 SGHAT, CDR2 FQNNGV. Deletions cut 5 bases from V and 0 bases from J, with 13 bases between. CDR3 size: 15 residues. This chain's CDR3 is CASSPSLGVNTEAFF. CDR3 coding DNA: TGTGCCAGCAGCCCCTCCCTCGGGGTGAACACTGAAGCTTTCTTT. Full variable domain (rest looked up from reference TRBV11-2 and TRBJ1-1): EAGVAQSPRYKIIEKRQSVAFWCNPISGHATLYWYQQILGQGPKLLIQFQNNGVVDDSQLPKDRFSAERLKGVDSTLKIQPAKLEDSAVYLCASSPSLGVNTEAFFGQGTRLTVV.

The chain links TRBV5-1 to TRBJ2-7; 9 positions agree with TRBD1. The V and J ends lost 3 bases and 4 bases, in that order; junction bases with no gene match: 8. In germline, CDR1 is SGHRS, CDR2 YFSETQ. The CDR3 spans 15 residues. CDR3 coding DNA: TGCGCCAGCAGCTCGGGGACAGGGATAAGGTACGAGCAGTACTTC. Protein: CASSSGTGIRYEQYF. Using reference TRBV5-1 and TRBJ2-7 for the parts outside the CDR3, the full variable domain is KAGVTQTPRYLIKTRGQQVTLSCSPISGHRSVSWYQQTPGQGLQFLFEYFSETQRNKGNFPGRFSGRQFSNSRSEMNVSTLELGDSALYLCASSSGTGIRYEQYFGPGTRLTVT.

The chain carries TRBV6-6 and TRBJ2-1; D gene uncertain. CDR1 is MNHNY and CDR2 is SVGAGI in the germline V gene (reference sequence). This CDR3 has 11 amino acids. V was cut by 7 bases and J by 10 bases, with 11 bases left in between. The CDR3 is CASKQMQEQFF. The DNA of the CDR3 is TGTGCCAGCAAACAGATGCAAGAGCAGTTCTTC.